This TCR beta chain was recorded in a study of blood T cell repertoires in COVID-19. Enrolled during active infection, Seattle patients were then followed longitudinally. Germline V gives CDR1 SGHNT, CDR2 YENEEA. V lost 2 bases and J 5 bases, leaving 13 bases between the germline ends. The CDR3 sequence is 14 residues long. Sequencing used immunoSEQ multiplex PCR; TCRdb keeps in-frame clones, though not all of them. The table lists 100,000 to 150,000 clones, 86% of them singletons. The receptor's source is a woman in her 70s with COVID-19, enrolled during active disease. Sample: peripheral blood. The gene calls are TRBV11-3 and TRBJ2-7; possible D gene TRBD1, 6 bases. CDR3 loop: CASSLRGSTNEQYF. In nucleotides, the CDR3 is TGTGCCAGCAGCTTAAGGGGGTCGACAAACGAGCAGTACTTC.